The present entry profiles one T cell receptor (beta chain) with its context. This CDR3 is built from 16 residues. Trimming cost V 5 bases and J 7 bases; bases outside gene matches: 16. CDR1 is SEHNR, CDR2 FQNEAQ, per germline (reference sequence). Authors' methods: Using reference gene primer amplification, nucleated cell counts were estimated. TCRdb's table, derived via immunoSEQ multiplex PCR, lists solely in-frame clones and lacks some. V and J calls and clone size are copied from that table; D and trimming were computed from the DNA. The sample shows some 110,000 clones, roughly nine tenths of them seen only once. These data originate in a study of blood T cell repertoires in COVID-19. Whole-study context: COVID-19 samples collected from the United States, Italy and Spain covered acute and convalescent phases. T cells, B-cell-depleted T cells, or PBMCs supplied cDNA or gDNA.

This TCR came from a human donor in a cohort sampled during active COVID-19. The sample comprised peripheral blood. V gene TRBV7-9 combines with J gene TRBJ1-2, with 7 bases identical to TRBD1. The CDR3 spells CASSPNDSRGRIGYTF. In DNA form, the CDR3 reads TGTGCCAGCAGCCCAAATGACAGTAGGGGGCGGATTGGCTACACCTTC.